Listed here are 17 T cell receptor beta chains from one sample, sequenced in a study of cytomegalovirus exposure and HLA in healthy donors (dated by TCRdb to the late 2010s). The receptor library was made with the immunoSEQ multiplex PCR assay. The multiplex PCR relied on a mix of 60 forward primers for TCR Vbeta segments and 13 reverse primers for TCR Jbeta segments. TCRdb retrieved this table from immuneACCESS and kept in-frame rearrangements only. Not all clones are present; in checked studies, unresolved V genes account for under half, and no reason is known for the remainder. The sample has 150,000 to 200,000 clones on record, roughly 85% of them singletons. Around 2.3% of the sample belongs to the ten largest clones. Sequencing used PBMCs. The receptors stem from a woman in her fifties or sixties in good health and CMV-seronegative.

This CDR3 reads CASSPTPWARAEAFF. In DNA, the CDR3 is TGTGCCAGCAGCCCAACGCCGTGGGCGCGCGCTGAAGCTTTCTTT. V gene TRBV11-2 combines with J gene TRBJ1-1, with D unclear. This CDR3 has 15 residues. Germline V gene sequence: CDR1 SGHAT, CDR2 FQNNGV. V lost 5 bases and J lost 6, with 19 bases in between.

The chain is built from TRBV10-3 and TRBJ2-3; TRBD2 might be the D (5 bases). Germline values: CDR1 ENHRY, CDR2 SYGVKD. V was clipped by 0 bases and J by 2 bases, with 18 bases between them. The CDR3 covers 18 residues. The CDR3 sequence: CAISESTSFILVTDTQYF. In nucleotides, the CDR3 is TGTGCCATCAGTGAGTCGACTTCATTTATACTAGTCACAGATACGCAGTATTTT.

CDR3 amino acids: CASSMGLGSPYEQYF. As DNA, the CDR3 is TGTGCCAGTAGTATGGGACTGGGGAGCCCCTACGAGCAGTACTTC. V usage is TRBV19 and J usage is TRBJ2-7; weak D call: TRBD2 (6 bases). This CDR3 contains 15 residues. V lost 3 bases and J 2 bases, leaving 14 bases between the germline ends. CDR1 and CDR2 from the germline V gene are LNHDA and SQIVND (reference sequence). The full variable domain, rest sourced from reference TRBV19 and TRBJ2-7, is DGGITQSPKYLFRKEGQNVTLSCEQNLNHDAMYWYRQDPGQGLRLIYYSQIVNDFQKGDIAEGYSVSREKKESFPLTVTSAQKNPTAFYLCASSMGLGSPYEQYFGPGTRLTVT.

The chain uses TRBV25-1 and TRBJ2-3; the D is unclear. In germline, CDR1 is MGHDK, CDR2 SYGVNS. Between the trimmed V and J ends, which lost 4 bases and 7 bases, there was a span of 24 bases. CDR3 length: 17 amino acids. The CDR3 loop reads CASSGRFSRGSLHTQYF. The CDR3 DNA is TGTGCCAGCAGTGGGAGATTTTCTCGCGGTAGTCTTCATACGCAGTATTTT.

J is TRBJ1-2 and V is TRBV6-6; D not resolved. Per the germline V gene, CDR1 is MNHNY and CDR2 is SVGAGI (reference sequence). CDR3 length: 13 residues. The V end was cut by 2 bases, the J end by 2 bases, with 6 bases between. The CDR3 bases are TGTGCCAGCAGTTACCGGGAGAACTATGGCTACACCTTC. As protein: CASSYRENYGYTF.

The rearrangement joins TRBV5-1 to TRBJ2-5; 7 nucleotides match TRBD1. Trimming at V came to 0 bases and at J to 2 bases, leaving 4 bases not matched to a gene. The CDR3 loop spans 15 amino acids. Germline loops: CDR1 SGHRS, CDR2 YFSETQ. CDR3 bases: TGCGCCAGCAGCTTGGGCGACAGGGATCAAGAGACCCAGTACTTC. The encoded protein is CASSLGDRDQETQYF.

To note about this clone: The DNA is left out, because the CDR3 cannot be placed on it with certainty; the CDR3 is given as TCRdb lists it. J is TRBJ2-3 and V is TRBV6-1; the table's D call, TRBD2, has no DNA check behind it. The CDR3 is made up of 12 amino acids, end residues included. Per the germline V gene, CDR1 is MNHNS and CDR2 is SASEGT. The CDR3 sequence: CASSTSGGTQYF.

V is TRBV7-9 and J is TRBJ2-3; D unclear. The CDR3 spans 16 residues. In germline, CDR1 is SEHNR, CDR2 FQNEAQ (reference sequence). The V end lost 4 bases, the J end lost 0 bases, and 14 bases lay between the germline ends. The DNA for the CDR3 is TGTGCCAGCAGCTCACCCGCAACTACTAGCACAGATACGCAGTATTTT. Encoded protein: CASSSPATTSTDTQYF. The full variable domain, with the rest looked up from reference TRBV7-9 and TRBJ2-3, is DTGVSQNPRHKITKRGQNVTFRCDPISEHNRLYWYRQTLGQGPEFLTYFQNEAQLEKSRLLSDRFSAERPKGSFSTLEIQRTEQGDSAMYLCASSSPATTSTDTQYFGPGTRLTVL.

This clone was observed a few times. This chain connects TRBV19 to TRBJ1-5; D possibly corresponds to TRBD1 (5 bases). V was cut by 9 bases and J by 3 bases, with 21 bases left in between. Germline CDR1 is LNHDA and CDR2 is SQIVND (reference sequence). The CDR3 consists of 16 residues. CDR3 loop: CASRLGQGLINQPQHF. CDR3 nucleotide sequence: TGTGCCAGCCGGCTTGGGCAGGGCCTAATCAATCAGCCCCAGCATTTT.

The chain joins TRBV5-6 to TRBJ1-1; D perhaps matches TRBD1 (5 bases). V was clipped by 0 bases and J by 5 bases, with 8 bases between them. CDR1 and CDR2 (germline): SGHDT, YYEEEE. This CDR3 has 13 amino acids. The chain's CDR3 is CASSLVRETEAFF. The CDR3, as DNA: TGTGCCAGCAGCTTGGTCAGGGAAACTGAAGCTTTCTTT.

The V gene is TRBV7-8, the J gene TRBJ2-3, with D hard to call. Germline CDR1 is SGHVS and CDR2 is FQNEAQ. The CDR3 runs to 14 residues. V was shortened by 1 base and J by 5 bases, with 10 bases between the two germline ends. The CDR3 loop reads CASSLVQLRDTQYF. In DNA, the CDR3 is TGTGCCAGCAGCTTAGTACAATTACGAGATACGCAGTATTTT.

The chain joins TRBV19 to TRBJ1-2; D gene uncertain. Trimming shortened V by 6 bases and J by 3 bases, and 11 bases separated the two germline ends. Germline CDR1 reads LNHDA; CDR2 reads SQIVND (reference sequence). CDR3 length: 13 residues. Here the CDR3 reads CASRRTDYYGYTF. In DNA, the CDR3 is TGTGCCAGTAGAAGGACGGACTACTATGGCTACACCTTC.

The chain links TRBV19 to TRBJ2-1, with 11 bases aligning to TRBD2. The trim removed 5 bases at V and 2 bases at J, leaving 8 bases unmatched. The germline CDR1 and CDR2 sequences are LNHDA and SQIVND (reference sequence). This CDR3 spans 17 amino acids. The CDR3 nucleotides are TGTGCCAGTAGTCTTCCTCGACTAGCGGGAACCTACAATGAGCAGTTCTTC. Protein: CASSLPRLAGTYNEQFF.

The chain employs TRBV2 and TRBJ1-3, with D unclear. V lost 3 bases to trimming and J lost 0 bases, with 6 bases between them. Germline lookup yields CDR1 SNHLY and CDR2 FYNNEI. This CDR3 is 14 amino acids long. The CDR3 region is CASSDRGSGNTIYF. Here the CDR3 DNA reads TGTGCCAGCAGTGACAGAGGCTCTGGAAACACCATATATTTT.

The chain recombines TRBV11-3 with TRBJ2-1; 8 bases agree with TRBD2. Looked up from germline, CDR1 is SGHNT and CDR2 is YENEEA. V trimming: 1 base; J trimming: 0 bases; junction bases outside the gene matches: 8. CDR3 length equals 18 residues. The CDR3 is CASSLGTGGTSSYNEQFF. CDR3 sequence (DNA): TGTGCCAGCAGCTTAGGAACGGGAGGGACAAGCTCCTACAATGAGCAGTTCTTC.

V gene TRBV7-9 combines with J gene TRBJ2-5, with TRBD2 identical over 8 bases. The J call may not be correct, given that the DNA end is closer to TRBJ2-7. Per germline, CDR1 SEHNR and CDR2 FQNEAQ (reference sequence). The CDR3 has 16 residues. This CDR3 is CASSPTREGHSYEQYF. The DNA for the CDR3 is TGTGCCAGCAGCCCAACTCGGGAGGGACACAGCTACGAGCAGTACTTC.

V is TRBV4-3 and J is TRBJ2-7, with TRBD1 as a possible D gene (5 bases). Trimming removed 0 bases at V and 6 bases at J, with 15 bases between. CDR1 and CDR2 (germline): LGHNA, YSLEER. The CDR3 runs to 15 residues. CDR3 region: CASSQDGAVSSEQYF. The CDR3 DNA follows: TGCGCCAGCAGCCAAGATGGGGCAGTTTCGTCCGAGCAGTACTTC.